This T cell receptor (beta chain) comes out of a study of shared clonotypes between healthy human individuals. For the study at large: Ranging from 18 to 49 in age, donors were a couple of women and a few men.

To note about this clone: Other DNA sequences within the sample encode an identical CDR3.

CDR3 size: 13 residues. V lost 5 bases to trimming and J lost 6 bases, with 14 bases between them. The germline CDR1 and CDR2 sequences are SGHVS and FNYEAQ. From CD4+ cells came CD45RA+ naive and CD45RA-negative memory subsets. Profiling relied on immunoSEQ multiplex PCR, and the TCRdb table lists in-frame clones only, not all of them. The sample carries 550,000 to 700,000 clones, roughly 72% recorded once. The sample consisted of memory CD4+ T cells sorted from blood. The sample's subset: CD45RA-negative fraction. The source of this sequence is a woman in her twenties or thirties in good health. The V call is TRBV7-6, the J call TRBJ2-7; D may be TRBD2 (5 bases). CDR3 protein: CASSPPRGGEQYF. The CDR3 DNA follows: TGTGCCAGCAGCCCTCCGCGCGGAGGCGAGCAGTACTTC.